This T cell receptor (beta chain) was sequenced during a study of T-cell memory formation after mild COVID-19. Findings and caveats of the study: From day 15 to 85, contracting clones were balanced between CD4 and CD8, whereas later expanders leaned toward CD4+. Researchers found some responding clones in pre-infection memory, a sign that cross-reactive memory joined.

cDNA libraries for TCR alpha and TCR beta, carrying sample barcodes and UMIs, came from 5'RACE with constant-segment primers. TCRdb itself ran the 5' RACE reads through MiXCR, one entry per CDR3 protein. The sample includes roughly 170,000 distinct CDR3 sequences, approximately 18% seen only once; the top ten take around 3.9%. Regarding this clonotype: Its target is not known.

CDR1 is SGHTA and CDR2 is FQGTGA in the germline V gene. Deletions cut 0 bases from V and 3 bases from J, with 5 bases between. The CDR3 consists of 13 residues. Sample: PBMCs or a T cell subset sorted from them (not recorded which). The receptor was isolated from a man younger than 35 who had mild COVID-19 (a few samples of this study predate the infection). Cell type and time point are not known. The chain combines TRBV7-3 with TRBJ2-5; D gene unclear. This CDR3 reads CASSLTLKETQYF. The CDR3 bases are TGTGCCAGCAGCTTAACGTTGAAAGAGACCCAGTACTTC.